This entry describes one T cell receptor (beta chain). Clones were sequenced by immunoSEQ multiplex PCR, and TCRdb holds only the in-frame ones, with some missing. Of 57,000 or so clones listed, roughly 76% are singletons. This specimen belongs to a study of blood T cell repertoires in COVID-19. As for the study in general: From T cells, B-cell-depleted T cells, or PBMCs came the material, which was cDNA or gDNA.

Germline values: CDR1 MNHEY, CDR2 SMNVEV (reference sequence). The V gene lost 3 bases and the J gene lost 7 bases, with 9 bases spanning the gap. The CDR3 is made up of 13 amino acids. V and J are TRBV27 and TRBJ2-2, with a tentative D call TRBD2 (6 bases). Sequencing was carried out using peripheral blood. The source is a man in his fifties with active or convalescent COVID-19. The CDR3 DNA follows: TGTGCCAGCAGTTTCGGAGGGAACGGGGAGCTGTTTTTT. It translates to CASSFGGNGELFF.